The 19 T cell receptor beta chains below come from one sample, sequenced in a study of blood T cell repertoires in COVID-19. Only in-frame clones appear in the TCRdb table, and some are missing; sequencing was by immunoSEQ multiplex PCR. This table has 60,000 to 80,000 clones, roughly 90% appearing once. Sequencing was carried out using peripheral blood. The receptors were gathered from a human donor in a cohort sampled during active COVID-19.

CDR3 coding DNA: TGCGCCAGCAGCCAAGAAGACAGGGTTGTTCCCTACGAGCAGTACTTC. Protein: CASSQEDRVVPYEQYF. This chain joins TRBV4-1 and TRBJ2-7; TRBD1 agrees at 7 bases. Germline trimming cut 0 bases from V and 2 bases from J; bases unmatched to any gene: 7. CDR3 length equals 16 residues. CDR1 is MGHRA, CDR2 YSYEKL, per germline.

In its sample, this clone was seen once. The genes are TRBV9 and TRBJ2-7; 9 positions match TRBD1. Trimming cost V 3 bases and J 5 bases; bases outside gene matches: 9. Germline V gene sequence: CDR1 SGDLS, CDR2 YYNGEE. This CDR3 comprises 15 residues. Here the CDR3 DNA reads TGTGCCAGCAGCGCGGCCGGGACAGGGAGCCACGAGCAGTACTTC. It encodes CASSAAGTGSHEQYF.

The chain combines TRBV7-9 with TRBJ1-3; possibly TRBD1 for D (6 bases). The CDR3 runs to 14 residues. Trimming took off 5 bases at V and 2 bases at J, with 10 bases between the two ends. CDR1 is SEHNR, CDR2 FQNEAQ, per germline (reference sequence). This CDR3 is CASSPGTTGNTIYF. Here the CDR3 DNA reads TGTGCCAGCAGCCCCGGGACAACTGGAAACACCATATATTTT.

The chain joins TRBV3-1 (or the pseudogene TRBV3-2) to TRBJ2-3; D unresolved. Germline V gene data show CDR1 as LGHDT and CDR2 as YNNKEL (reference sequence). V lost 0 bases, J lost 1 base, and 17 bases lay in between. This CDR3 region has 18 residues. The CDR3: CASSQEGPEKKRTDTQYF. For the CDR3, the DNA is TGTGCCAGCAGCCAAGAGGGCCCCGAGAAAAAGCGCACAGATACGCAGTATTTT.

The rearrangement links TRBV6-2 or TRBV6-3 to TRBJ1-6; D may be TRBD1 (5 bases). With 5 bases removed from V and 7 bases from J, the gap between germline ends came to 12 bases. The CDR3 contains 14 residues. Germline V gives CDR1 MNHEY, CDR2 SVGEGT. DNA of the CDR3: TGTGCCAGCAGTACCGGCGGGGACAATTCACCCCTCCACTTT. This translates into CASSTGGDNSPLHF.

This chain connects TRBV9 to TRBJ2-1, with D maybe TRBD2 (5 bases). Looked up from germline, CDR1 is SGDLS and CDR2 is YYNGEE. V gave up 0 bases and J gave up 0 bases, with 7 bases separating them. The CDR3 has 15 residues. CDR3 protein: CASSVGTSSYNEQFF. The CDR3 coding sequence is TGTGCCAGCAGCGTAGGTACTAGCTCCTACAATGAGCAGTTCTTC. Full variable domain (outside the CDR3, taken from reference TRBV9 and TRBJ2-1): DSGVTQTPKHLITATGQRVTLRCSPRSGDLSVYWYQQSLDQGLQFLIQYYNGEERAKGNILERFSAQQFPDLHSELNLSSLELGDSALYFCASSVGTSSYNEQFFGPGTRLTVL.

V usage is TRBV12-3 or TRBV12-4 and J usage is TRBJ2-4, with 7 bases lining up with TRBD1. This CDR3 is built from 12 residues. V lost 5 bases, J lost 11 bases, and 6 bases stayed unmatched. DNA of the CDR3: TGTGCCAGCAGTCCCACAGGGGACCTTCAGTACTTC. It codes for CASSPTGDLQYF.

The chain uses TRBV9 and TRBJ2-1; 9 bases are shared with TRBD2. Germline lookup yields CDR1 SGDLS and CDR2 YYNGEE. Trimming at V came to 5 bases and at J to 8 bases, leaving 11 bases not matched to a gene. The CDR3 extends over 15 amino acids. CDR3 in amino acids: CASSDGAGGAYEQFF. CDR3 coding DNA: TGTGCCAGCAGTGACGGGGCGGGAGGGGCTTATGAGCAGTTCTTC.

V usage is TRBV3-1 (or the pseudogene TRBV3-2) and J usage is TRBJ1-2; 9 nucleotides agree with TRBD1. This CDR3 region has 15 residues. Looked up from germline, CDR1 is LGHDT and CDR2 is YNNKEL (reference sequence). V shed 4 bases and J 6 bases; nucleotides not matched to a gene: 9. The CDR3 DNA follows: TGTGCCAGCAGCCCCACAGGGGGCGGTGTAAATGGCTACACCTTC. As protein: CASSPTGGGVNGYTF.

The chain carries TRBV30 and TRBJ1-3; D may be TRBD1 (5 bases). This CDR3 spans 14 amino acids. The V gene lost 5 bases and the J gene lost 3 bases, with 14 bases spanning the gap. In germline, CDR1 is GTSNPN, CDR2 SVGIG (reference sequence). CDR3 amino acids: CAWAETASGNTIYF. CDR3 DNA sequence: TGTGCCTGGGCCGAGACAGCGAGTGGAAACACCATATATTTT.

V is TRBV4-1 and J is TRBJ2-2; TRBD2 is a possible D gene (6 bases). This CDR3 spans 17 amino acids. Germline V CDR1 and CDR2: MGHRA, YSYEKL. Trimming removed 5 bases from V and 2 bases from J, with 18 bases in between. CDR3 bases: TGCGCCAGCAGCTCACCAATAGCGGCAAGTAACACCGGGGAGCTGTTTTTT. Its protein product is CASSSPIAASNTGELFF.

This clone has a single count. The CDR3 sequence is CASSFDINYGYTF. Here the CDR3 DNA reads TGCGCCAGCAGCTTTGACATTAACTATGGCTACACCTTC. V gene TRBV5-1 combines with J gene TRBJ1-2; D not certain. The V and J ends lost 2 bases and 1 base respectively, with 6 bases between them. The CDR3 loop spans 13 amino acids. CDR1 SGHRS and CDR2 YFSETQ come from the germline V gene.

This chain connects TRBV27 to TRBJ2-7; 7 positions agree with TRBD2. The CDR3 is 13 residues long. Germline V lookup: CDR1 MNHEY, CDR2 SMNVEV (reference sequence). With 6 bases clipped from V and 6 bases from J, the junction kept 8 bases outside the gene matches. The CDR3 DNA follows: TGTGCCAGCAGAGCGGGACTCCCGAGCGAGCAGTACTTC. Its protein product is CASRAGLPSEQYF.

The genes are TRBV5-1 and TRBJ2-5; 8 bases align to TRBD2. Germline CDR1 is SGHRS and CDR2 is YFSETQ. V lost 4 bases, J lost 2 bases, and 4 bases stayed unmatched. This CDR3 is built from 14 residues. The CDR3 region is CASSPTSGQETQYF. CDR3 coding DNA: TGCGCCAGCAGCCCCACTAGCGGTCAAGAGACCCAGTACTTC.

This chain links TRBV2 with TRBJ1-2, with TRBD1 as a possible D gene (5 bases). Trimming took off 7 bases at V and 1 base at J, with 19 bases between the two ends. This CDR3 has 16 residues. The germline V gene has CDR1 SNHLY and CDR2 FYNNEI. CDR3 loop: CASTPWIGGDNYGYTF. CDR3 DNA: TGTGCCAGCACACCCTGGATTGGAGGGGATAACTATGGCTACACCTTC.

Written as DNA, the CDR3 is TGTGCCAGCAGTGAGCAAATAATGGGCAGTTATGGCTACACCTTC. Translating it yields CASSEQIMGSYGYTF. V gene TRBV6-1 combines with J gene TRBJ1-2; D is unclear. Between the trimmed V and J ends, which lost 3 bases and 5 bases, there was a span of 16 bases. The CDR3 sequence is 15 residues long. Germline CDR1 MNHNS, CDR2 SASEGT.

The chain has TRBV2 and TRBJ1-5, with 8 bases fitting TRBD1. Germline V lookup: CDR1 SNHLY, CDR2 FYNNEI. The CDR3 runs to 15 residues. Losses at the gene ends were 3 bases for V and 5 bases for J; bases not matched to a gene: 6. CDR3 region: CASSDEDRAYQPQHF. The CDR3 DNA follows: TGTGCCAGCAGTGATGAGGACAGGGCTTATCAGCCCCAGCATTTT.

This clone was seen once. This chain uses TRBV7-8 with TRBJ2-3, with 11 bases aligning to TRBD1. Germline CDR1 is SGHVS and CDR2 is FQNEAQ. CDR3 length: 16 amino acids. Trimming took 5 bases from V and 7 from J; bases not matched to a gene: 11. CDR3 sequence reads: CASSRRTGGRSHTQYF. CDR3 DNA: TGTGCCAGCAGCCGCAGGACAGGGGGCCGGTCACATACGCAGTATTTT.

There are a few counts of this clone. This chain uses TRBV5-6 with TRBJ2-7; 8 positions agree with TRBD1. V lost 0 bases, J lost 5 bases, and 13 bases stayed unmatched. Per the germline V gene, CDR1 is SGHDT and CDR2 is YYEEEE. CDR3 size: 17 residues. The CDR3 bases are TGTGCCAGCAGCTTGGCTATAGTGGACAGGGTTTCCGACGAGCAGTACTTC. Encoded protein: CASSLAIVDRVSDEQYF.